This TCR beta chain was sequenced during a study of T cell changes during pregnancy in multiple sclerosis (dated by TCRdb to between 2018 and 2021). Looking at the study overall: The study looked at changes in the T cell repertoire across pregnancy in women with multiple sclerosis.

This clone was found a few times. The specificity of this receptor is unknown. The sample holds no much larger clone one base away, and base qualities are not on file. Preparation of the library involved the immunoSEQ multiplex PCR assay. The table was pulled from immuneACCESS by TCRdb, which kept in-frame rearrangements only. Such tables lose some clones; where checked, under half of the loss comes from unresolved V genes, and the rest has no known cause. This sample lists around 20,000 clones; 91% were detected once. The ten largest make up around 0.67% of the sample. The cysteine opens and the phenylalanine closes a CDR3 of 15 amino acids. Only the CDR3 region is kept as DNA, spanning 45 bases read in frame from base 1. Relative to germline, V is missing 5 bases and J is missing 4 bases, with 8 bases of the junction outside any gene match. CDR1 is given as SGHTA and CDR2 as FQGNSA, both from the germline V gene.

The sequence derives from a female donor in good health, enrolled as a control in a pregnancy study. The sample here was CD4+ T cells from peripheral blood mononuclear cells, taken in the third trimester of pregnancy. The chain was built from TRBV7-2 and TRBJ1-2, with 9 bases aligning to TRBD1. This receptor carries the CDR3 CASSQGQGVLYGYTF. The bases are TGTGCCAGCAGCCAGGGACAGGGTGTTCTCTATGGCTACACCTTC.